This T cell receptor (beta chain) was documented in a study of control samples from healthy donors and cancer patients (dated by TCRdb to 2019 to 2021). Via the germline V gene, CDR1 is MDHEN and CDR2 SYDVKM. The CDR3 measures 13 amino acids from cysteine to phenylalanine. CDR3 DNA only is kept here, 39 bases in frame from base 1. The germline ends are 15 bases apart after V is trimmed by 6 bases and J by 6 bases. Library construction relied on the immunoSEQ multiplex PCR assay. Not all clones reach the TCRdb copy of this immuneACCESS table, which keeps in-frame sequences only. Checked studies attribute under half of the gap to unresolved V genes and leave the rest unexplained. This sample is represented by about 150,000 clones; 85% to 90% of them were singletons. The leading ten clones occupy approximately 1.6% of the sample. On this clone: The target of this receptor is not known. It has no much larger one-base neighbor in the sample; base qualities were not kept.

The rearranged segments are TRBV28 and TRBJ2-7, with no confident D gene call. The sequence was obtained from a man between 18 and 35 years old in good health. Sequenced: blood. DNA sequence: TGTGCCAGCAGCGTCCCATCACGAGGCGAGCAGTACTTC. The encoded protein is CASSVPSRGEQYF. With all but the CDR3 taken from the reference TRBV28 and TRBJ2-7 genes, the full variable domain is: DVKVTQSSRYLVKRTGEKVFLECVQDMDHENMFWYRQDPGLGLRLIYFSYDVKMKEKGDIPEGYSVSREKKERFSLILESASTNQTSMYLCASSVPSRGEQYFGPGTRLTVT.